The source of this T cell receptor beta chain is a study of T cells after yellow fever vaccination. Each CDR3 protein is one row after TCRdb ran MiXCR on the 5' RACE reads. The table lists some 400,000 distinct CDR3 sequences, roughly 20% of them singletons. General study points: Among primary-vaccination clones, most reappeared after the booster, at almost 98% for CD4 and approximately 90% for CD8.

This clonotype was counted only a few times. The antigen remains unidentified. This sequence was found in a man in his late teens or twenties who received the YFV17D yellow fever vaccine. The sequences come from PBMCs, collected before the yellow fever booster vaccination.

The CDR3 loop is CSARDSGTGLYEQYF. In DNA, the CDR3 is TGCAGTGCTAGAGACTCCGGGACAGGGCTCTACGAGCAGTACTTC. The chain is built from TRBV20-1 and TRBJ2-7; 9 nucleotides line up with TRBD1. The J segment lost 3 bases and the V segment lost 0 bases, leaving 6 bases of the junction unmatched. This CDR3 contains 15 residues. From germline, CDR1 is DFQATT and CDR2 SNEGSKA (reference sequence).